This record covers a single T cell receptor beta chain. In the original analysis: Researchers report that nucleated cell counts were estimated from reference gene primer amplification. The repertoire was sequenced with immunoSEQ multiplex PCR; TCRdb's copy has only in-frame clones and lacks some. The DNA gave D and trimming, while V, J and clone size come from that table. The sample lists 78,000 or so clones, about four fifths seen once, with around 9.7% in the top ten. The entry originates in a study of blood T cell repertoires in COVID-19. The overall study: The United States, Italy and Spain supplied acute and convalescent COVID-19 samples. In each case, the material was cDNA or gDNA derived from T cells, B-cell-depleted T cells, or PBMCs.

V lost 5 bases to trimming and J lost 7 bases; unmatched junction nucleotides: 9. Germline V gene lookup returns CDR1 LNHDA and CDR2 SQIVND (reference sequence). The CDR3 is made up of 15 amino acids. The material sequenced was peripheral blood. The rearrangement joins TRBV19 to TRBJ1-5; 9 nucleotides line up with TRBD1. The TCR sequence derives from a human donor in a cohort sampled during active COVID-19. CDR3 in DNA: TGTGCCAGTAGTGTCACAGGGGGCCGTAAACAGCCCCAGCATTTT. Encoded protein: CASSVTGGRKQPQHF.